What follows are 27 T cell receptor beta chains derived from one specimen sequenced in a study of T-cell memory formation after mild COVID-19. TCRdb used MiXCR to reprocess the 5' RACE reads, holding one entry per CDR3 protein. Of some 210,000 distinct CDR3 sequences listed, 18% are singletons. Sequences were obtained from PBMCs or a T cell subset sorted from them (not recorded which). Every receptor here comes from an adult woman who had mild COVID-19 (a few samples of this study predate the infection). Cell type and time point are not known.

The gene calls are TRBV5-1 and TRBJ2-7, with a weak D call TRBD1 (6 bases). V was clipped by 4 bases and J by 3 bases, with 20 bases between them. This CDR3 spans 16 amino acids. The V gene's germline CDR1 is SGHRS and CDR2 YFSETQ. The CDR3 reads CASSRAATTGSYEQYF. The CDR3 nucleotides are TGCGCCAGCAGCAGAGCAGCGACTACAGGGAGCTACGAGCAGTACTTC.

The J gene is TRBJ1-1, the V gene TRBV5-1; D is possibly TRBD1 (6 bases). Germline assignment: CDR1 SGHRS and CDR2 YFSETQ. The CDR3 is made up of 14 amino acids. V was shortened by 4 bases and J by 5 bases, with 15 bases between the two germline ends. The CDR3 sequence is CASSPGGPSTEAFF. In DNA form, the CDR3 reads TGCGCCAGCAGCCCCGGGGGGCCGAGTACTGAAGCTTTCTTT. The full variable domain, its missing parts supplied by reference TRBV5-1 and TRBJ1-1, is KAGVTQTPRYLIKTRGQQVTLSCSPISGHRSVSWYQQTPGQGLQFLFEYFSETQRNKGNFPGRFSGRQFSNSRSEMNVSTLELGDSALYLCASSPGGPSTEAFFGQGTRLTVV.

This chain's CDR3 is CASSQAGATDGYTF. As DNA, the CDR3 is TGTGCCAGCAGCCAAGCAGGGGCGACGGATGGCTACACCTTC. The chain uses TRBV7-3 and TRBJ1-2, with D perhaps matching TRBD1 (6 bases). Deletions cut 5 bases from V and 6 bases from J, with 16 bases between. Germline values: CDR1 SGHTA, CDR2 FQGTGA. CDR3 length equals 14 residues.

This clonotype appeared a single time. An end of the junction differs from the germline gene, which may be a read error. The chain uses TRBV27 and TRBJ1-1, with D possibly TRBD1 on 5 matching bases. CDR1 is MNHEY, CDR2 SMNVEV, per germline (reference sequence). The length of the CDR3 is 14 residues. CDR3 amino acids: CTSSFGAPGTEAFF. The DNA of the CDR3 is TGTACCAGCAGTTTCGGGGCCCCGGGGACTGAAGCTTTCTTT.

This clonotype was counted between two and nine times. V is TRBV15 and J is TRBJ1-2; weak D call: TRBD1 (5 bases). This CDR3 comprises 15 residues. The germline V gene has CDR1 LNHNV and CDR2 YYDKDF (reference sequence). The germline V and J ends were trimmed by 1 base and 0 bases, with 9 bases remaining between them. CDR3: CATSRGDGANYGYTF. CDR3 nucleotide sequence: TGTGCCACCAGCAGAGGGGACGGGGCTAACTATGGCTACACCTTC.

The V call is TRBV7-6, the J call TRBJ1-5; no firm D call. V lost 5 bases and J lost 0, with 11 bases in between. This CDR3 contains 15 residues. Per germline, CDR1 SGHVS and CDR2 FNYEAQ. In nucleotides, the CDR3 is TGTGCCAGCAGCCGAGGATCTTATAGCAATCAGCCCCAGCATTTT. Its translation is CASSRGSYSNQPQHF.

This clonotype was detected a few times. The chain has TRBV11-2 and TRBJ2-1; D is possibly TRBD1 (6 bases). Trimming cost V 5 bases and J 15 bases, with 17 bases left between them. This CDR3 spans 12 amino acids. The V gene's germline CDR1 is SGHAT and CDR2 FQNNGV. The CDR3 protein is CASSTRQVRRFF. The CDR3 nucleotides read TGTGCCAGCAGCACAAGACAGGTTAGGCGGTTCTTC.

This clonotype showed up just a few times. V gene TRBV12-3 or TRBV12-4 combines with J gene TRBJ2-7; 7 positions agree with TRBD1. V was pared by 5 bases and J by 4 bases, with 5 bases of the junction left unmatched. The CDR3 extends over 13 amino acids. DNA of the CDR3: TGTGCCAGCAGTCAGGGGGAGTATTACGAGCAGTACTTC. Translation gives CASSQGEYYEQYF.

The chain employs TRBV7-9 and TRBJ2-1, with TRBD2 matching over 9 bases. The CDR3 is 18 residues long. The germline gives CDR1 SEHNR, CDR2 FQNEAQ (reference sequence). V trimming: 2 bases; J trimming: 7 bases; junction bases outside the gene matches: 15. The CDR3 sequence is CASSLRGWREGPGNEQFF. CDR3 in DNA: TGTGCCAGCAGCTTACGCGGTTGGCGGGAGGGCCCGGGAAATGAGCAGTTCTTC. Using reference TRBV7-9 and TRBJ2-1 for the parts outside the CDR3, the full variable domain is DTGVSQNPRHKITKRGQNVTFRCDPISEHNRLYWYRQTLGQGPEFLTYFQNEAQLEKSRLLSDRFSAERPKGSFSTLEIQRTEQGDSAMYLCASSLRGWREGPGNEQFFGPGTRLTVL.

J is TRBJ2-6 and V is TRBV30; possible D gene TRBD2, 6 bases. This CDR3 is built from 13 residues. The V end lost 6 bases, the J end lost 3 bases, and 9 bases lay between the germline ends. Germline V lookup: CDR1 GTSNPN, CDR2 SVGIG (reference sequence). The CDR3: CACRGIGANVLTF. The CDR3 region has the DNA TGTGCCTGTCGGGGGATTGGGGCCAACGTCCTGACTTTC. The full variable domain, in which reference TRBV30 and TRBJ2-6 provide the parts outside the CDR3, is SQTIHQWPATLVQPVGSPLSLECTVEGTSNPNLYWYRQAAGRGLQLLFYSVGIGQISSEVPQNLSASRPQDRQFILSSKKLLLSDSGFYLCACRGIGANVLTFGAGSRLTVL.

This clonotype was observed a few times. The CDR3 spells CAISPGHDQPQHF. In nucleotides, the CDR3 is TGTGCCATCAGTCCAGGTCACGATCAGCCCCAGCATTTT. The V and J genes are TRBV10-3 and TRBJ1-5; D remains unclear. The CDR3 extends over 13 amino acids. Germline V CDR1 and CDR2: ENHRY, SYGVKD. V lost 5 bases and J lost 5, with 10 bases in between.

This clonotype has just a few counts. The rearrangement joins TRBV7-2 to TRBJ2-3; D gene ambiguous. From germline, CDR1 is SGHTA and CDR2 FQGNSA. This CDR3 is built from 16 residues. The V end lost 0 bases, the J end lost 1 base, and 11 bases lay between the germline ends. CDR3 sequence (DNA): TGTGCCAGCAGCTTAGCGCGGAACCGACGCACAGATACGCAGTATTTT. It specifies CASSLARNRRTDTQYF.

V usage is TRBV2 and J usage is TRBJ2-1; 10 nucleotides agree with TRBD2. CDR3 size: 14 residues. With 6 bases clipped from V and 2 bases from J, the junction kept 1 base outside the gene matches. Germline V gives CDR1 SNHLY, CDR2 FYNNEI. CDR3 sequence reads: CASRSGGAYNEQFF. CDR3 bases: TGTGCCAGCAGAAGCGGGGGGGCCTACAATGAGCAGTTCTTC.

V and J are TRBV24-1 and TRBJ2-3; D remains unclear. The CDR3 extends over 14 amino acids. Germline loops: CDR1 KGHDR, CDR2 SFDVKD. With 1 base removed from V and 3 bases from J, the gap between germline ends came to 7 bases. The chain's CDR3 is CATSDFIATDTQYF. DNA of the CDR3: TGTGCCACCAGTGATTTTATCGCGACAGATACGCAGTATTTT.

The CDR3 loop is CASSPGRVGTSGRRGTDTQYF. CDR3 in DNA: TGTGCCAGCAGCCCCGGGAGGGTCGGGACTAGCGGGAGGAGGGGCACAGATACGCAGTATTTT. The V and J genes are TRBV7-2 and TRBJ2-3; TRBD2 matches at 15 bases. This CDR3 spans 21 amino acids. The V gene's germline CDR1 is SGHTA and CDR2 FQGNSA. Unmatched junction bases numbered 16, after V lost 5 bases and J lost 1 base.

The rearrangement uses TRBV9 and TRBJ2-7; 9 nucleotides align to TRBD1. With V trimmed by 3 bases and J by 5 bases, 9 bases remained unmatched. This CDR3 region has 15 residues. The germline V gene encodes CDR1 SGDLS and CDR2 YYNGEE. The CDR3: CASSGTRTGADEQYF. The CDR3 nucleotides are TGTGCCAGCAGCGGGACCAGGACAGGGGCTGACGAGCAGTACTTC.

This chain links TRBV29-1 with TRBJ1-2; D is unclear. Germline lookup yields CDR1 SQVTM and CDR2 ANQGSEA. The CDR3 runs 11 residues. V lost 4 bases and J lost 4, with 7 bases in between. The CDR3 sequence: CSVVQVYGYTF. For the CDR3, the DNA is TGCAGCGTTGTTCAGGTCTATGGCTACACCTTC.

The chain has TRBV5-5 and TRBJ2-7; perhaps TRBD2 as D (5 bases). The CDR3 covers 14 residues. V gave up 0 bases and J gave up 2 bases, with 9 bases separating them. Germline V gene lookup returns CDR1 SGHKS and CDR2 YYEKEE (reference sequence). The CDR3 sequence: CASSLVGSTYEQYF. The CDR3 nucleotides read TGTGCCAGCAGCTTGGTAGGGAGTACCTACGAGCAGTACTTC.

The CDR3, as DNA: TGTGCCAGCAGCCATGGTGAGGGTACTGAAGCTTTCTTT. It yields the protein CASSHGEGTEAFF. The chain uses TRBV3-1 and TRBJ1-1, with D hard to call. This CDR3 spans 13 amino acids. Trimming took 3 bases from V and 5 from J, leaving 10 bases between them. Germline CDR1 LGHDT, CDR2 YNNKEL (reference sequence).

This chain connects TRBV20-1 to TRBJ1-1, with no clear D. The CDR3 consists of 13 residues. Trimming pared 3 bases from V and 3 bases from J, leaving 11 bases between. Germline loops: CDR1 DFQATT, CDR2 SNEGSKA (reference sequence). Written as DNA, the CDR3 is TGCAGTGCTAGCCCTGGCTTAGACACTGAAGCTTTCTTT. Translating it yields CSASPGLDTEAFF.

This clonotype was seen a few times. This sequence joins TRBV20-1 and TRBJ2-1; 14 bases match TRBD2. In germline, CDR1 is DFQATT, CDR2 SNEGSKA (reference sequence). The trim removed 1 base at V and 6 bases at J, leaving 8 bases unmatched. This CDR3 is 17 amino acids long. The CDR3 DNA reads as TGCAGTGCTAGAGCGGGCCTGACTAGCGGGAGGGTCAATGAGCAGTTCTTC. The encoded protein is CSARAGLTSGRVNEQFF.

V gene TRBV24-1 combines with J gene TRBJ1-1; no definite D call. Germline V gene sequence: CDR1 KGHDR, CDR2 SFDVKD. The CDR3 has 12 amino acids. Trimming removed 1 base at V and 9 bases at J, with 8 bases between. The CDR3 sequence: CATSDFGSKAFF. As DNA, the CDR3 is TGTGCCACCAGTGATTTTGGCAGTAAAGCTTTCTTT.

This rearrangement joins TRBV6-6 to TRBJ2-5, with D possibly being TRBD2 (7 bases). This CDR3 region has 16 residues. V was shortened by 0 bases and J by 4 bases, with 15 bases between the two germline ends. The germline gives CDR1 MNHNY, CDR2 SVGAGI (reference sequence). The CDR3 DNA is TGTGCCAGCAGTTACTCCGCGGGGGCGCTGGGAGAGACCCAGTACTTC. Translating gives CASSYSAGALGETQYF.

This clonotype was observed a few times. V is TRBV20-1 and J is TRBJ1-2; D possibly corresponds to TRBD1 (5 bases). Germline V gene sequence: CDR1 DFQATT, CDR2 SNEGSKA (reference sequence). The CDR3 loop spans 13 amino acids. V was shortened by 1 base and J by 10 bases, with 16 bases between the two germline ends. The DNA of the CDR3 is TGCAGTGCTAGAGTAGAAGGGGTACGGGTCTACACCTTC. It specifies CSARVEGVRVYTF.

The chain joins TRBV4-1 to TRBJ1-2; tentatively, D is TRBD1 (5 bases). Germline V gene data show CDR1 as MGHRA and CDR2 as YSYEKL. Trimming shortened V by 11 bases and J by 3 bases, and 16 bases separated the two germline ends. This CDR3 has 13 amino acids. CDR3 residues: CAVSPGPDYGYTF. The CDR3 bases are TGCGCCGTTAGCCCGGGACCGGACTATGGCTACACCTTC.

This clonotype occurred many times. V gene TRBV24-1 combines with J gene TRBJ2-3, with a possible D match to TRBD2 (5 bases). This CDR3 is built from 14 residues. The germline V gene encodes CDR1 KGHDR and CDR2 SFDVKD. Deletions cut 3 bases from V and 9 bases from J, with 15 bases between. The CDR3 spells CATSDLRLGSTQYF. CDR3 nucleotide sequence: TGTGCCACCAGTGATCTTCGGTTGGGGAGCACGCAGTATTTT.

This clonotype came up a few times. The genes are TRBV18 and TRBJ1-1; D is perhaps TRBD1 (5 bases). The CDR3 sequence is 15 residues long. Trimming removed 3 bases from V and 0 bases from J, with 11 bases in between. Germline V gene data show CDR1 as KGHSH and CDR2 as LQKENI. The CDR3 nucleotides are TGTGCCAGCTCACCGGGAAACAGGATGAACACTGAAGCTTTCTTT. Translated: CASSPGNRMNTEAFF. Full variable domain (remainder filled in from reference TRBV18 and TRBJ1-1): NAGVMQNPRHLVRRRGQEARLRCSPMKGHSHVYWYRQLPEEGLKFMVYLQKENIIDESGMPKERFSAEFPKEGPSILRIQQVVRGDSAAYFCASSPGNRMNTEAFFGQGTRLTVV.